This TCR beta chain appears in the sequencing data of a study of tumor-infiltrating lymphocytes in oesophageal squamous cell carcinoma. Germline-derived CDR1 and CDR2 are SGHAT and FQNNGV. This CDR3 comprises 15 residues. One entry per CDR3 protein results from TCRdb running MiXCR on the PCR reads. The sample holds 8,500 to 11,000 distinct CDR3 sequences, 55% to 75% seen once. This clonotype was seen just once. Sample: esophageal tumor tissue. The TCR was taken from a female donor with esophageal squamous cell carcinoma. This chain joins TRBV11-2 and TRBJ2-6, with 10 bases fitting TRBD1. The DNA end is more similar to TRBJ2-5, so the J call may be wrong. The CDR3 sequence: CASSLGTGDRETQYF. CDR3 coding DNA: TGTGCCAGCAGCCTCGGGACAGGGGATCGAGAGACCCAGTACTTC.